These 4 T cell receptor beta chains came from one sample sequenced in a study of early T cells in non-severe SARS-CoV-2 infection. TCRdb recomputed calls from the 5' RACE reads with MiXCR, one row per CDR3 protein. The sample consists of some 48,000 distinct CDR3 sequences, more than 5.5% of them appearing once. This sample comprised whole blood, obtained at baseline. The receptors derive from an adult who was a healthcare worker with PCR-confirmed SARS-CoV-2 infection or an uninfected control (not recorded which).

This clonotype has more than one count but fewer than ten. This chain links TRBV2 with TRBJ2-3; D is perhaps TRBD2 (5 bases). CDR3 length: 11 residues. Deletions cut 5 bases from V and 8 bases from J, with 8 bases between. CDR1 and CDR2 from the germline V gene are SNHLY and FYNNEI. CDR3 DNA sequence: TGTGCCAGCAGTAGGGAGTTTACGCAGTATTTT. Its protein product is CASSREFTQYF.

V is TRBV5-1 and J is TRBJ2-7; 7 nucleotides agree with TRBD2. Germline CDR1 SGHRS, CDR2 YFSETQ. The CDR3 is 14 amino acids. After removal of 9 bases from V and 1 base from J, the junction contained 10 bases not matched to a gene. The CDR3 region has the DNA TGCGCCAACAGATCCTCTAGCGGTTCCTACGAGCAGTACTTC. Translation gives CANRSSSGSYEQYF. Looking up the rest from reference TRBV5-1 and TRBJ2-7 gives the full variable domain: KAGVTQTPRYLIKTRGQQVTLSCSPISGHRSVSWYQQTPGQGLQFLFEYFSETQRNKGNFPGRFSGRQFSNSRSEMNVSTLELGDSALYLCANRSSSGSYEQYFGPGTRLTVT.

This clonotype was detected many times. V and J are TRBV20-1 and TRBJ2-2; 8 nucleotides agree with TRBD2. The CDR3 has 16 amino acids. V gave up 6 bases and J gave up 2 bases; unmatched junction bases: 11. Germline V gene data show CDR1 as DFQATT and CDR2 as SNEGSKA (reference sequence). In nucleotides, the CDR3 is TGCAGTGCCCCGAATCGGCTAGCGGGTAACACCGGGGAGCTGTTTTTT. Translated, it gives CSAPNRLAGNTGELFF.

This clonotype was detected ten times or more. The gene calls are TRBV27 and TRBJ2-7, with 9 bases fitting TRBD1. Per the germline V gene, CDR1 is MNHEY and CDR2 is SMNVEV (reference sequence). CDR3 length: 15 amino acids. Trimming cost V 5 bases and J 2 bases; bases outside gene matches: 7. The CDR3 here is CASSTGTGRPYEQYF. The DNA for the CDR3 is TGTGCCAGCAGTACCGGGACAGGGAGGCCCTACGAGCAGTACTTC.